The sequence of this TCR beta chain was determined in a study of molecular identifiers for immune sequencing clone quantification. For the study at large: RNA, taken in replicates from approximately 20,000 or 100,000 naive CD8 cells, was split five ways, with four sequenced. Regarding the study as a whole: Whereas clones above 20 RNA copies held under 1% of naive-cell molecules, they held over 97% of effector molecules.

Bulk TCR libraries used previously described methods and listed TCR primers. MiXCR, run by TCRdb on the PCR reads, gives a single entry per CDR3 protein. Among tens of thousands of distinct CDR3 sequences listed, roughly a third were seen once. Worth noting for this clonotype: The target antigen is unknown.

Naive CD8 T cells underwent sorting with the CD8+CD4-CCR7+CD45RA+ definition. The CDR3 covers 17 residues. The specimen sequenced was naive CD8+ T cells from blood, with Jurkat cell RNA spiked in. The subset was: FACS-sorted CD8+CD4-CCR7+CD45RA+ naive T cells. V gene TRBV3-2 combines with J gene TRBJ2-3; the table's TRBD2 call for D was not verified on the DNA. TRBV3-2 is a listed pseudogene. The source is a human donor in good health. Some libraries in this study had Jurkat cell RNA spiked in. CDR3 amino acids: CASSQDRVGGDSDTQYF. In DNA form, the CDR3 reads TGTGCCAGCAGCCAAGATCGAGTGGGAGGGGATTCGGATACGCAGTATTTT.